This T cell receptor (beta chain) was captured by sequencing in a study of graft-versus-host responses after intestinal transplantation (dated by TCRdb to the early 2020s). Concerning the study at large: The transplants that recipients got were multivisceral, liver-intestinal, or isolated intestinal. To identify alloreactive clones, pre-transplant mixed lymphocyte reaction products were sequenced and then compared with unstimulated pre-transplant donor and recipient T cells. Bulk TCR-beta CDR3 sequencing was used to track graft-versus-host and host-versus-graft alloreactive T cell clones in the graft, circulation and bone marrow after intestinal transplantation. A peak of at least 4% donor T cells among recipient peripheral blood mononuclear cells was the definition used for donor T cell macrochimerism. Rather than going through the commercial service, samples from a few later patients were sequenced in-house on an Illumina MiSeq and processed with MiXCR. Anti-thymocyte globulin induction was given to all recipients, followed by maintenance tacrolimus and steroids for 2 to 3 years. A cohort of 20 to 25 intestinal transplant recipients, including one retransplant, was enrolled, and 3 patients lacking pretransplant specimens were excluded.

The library was produced with the immunoSEQ multiplex PCR assay. For most patients, genomic DNA was subjected to high-throughput TCR-beta CDR3 sequencing by Adaptive Biotechnologies. The original pipeline was this. TCR sequencing data were retrieved from Adaptive's ImmunoSEQ software for about 17 patients, whereas three other patients were processed with MiXCR and VDJtools. Because the origin of CDR3 nucleotide sequences shared between donor and recipient could not be assigned, those sequences were removed. To count as alloreactive, a clone needed at least 2-fold expansion over unstimulated cells and a minimum CFSE-low frequency of 0.002% (template counts) or 0.001% (read counts). Mappable clones were those detected in sequenced pre-transplant spleen, lymph node, or MLR CFSE-low populations of the donor or recipient. The cumulative frequency of alloreactive clones was calculated as a percentage of all sequences, weighted by copy number. This immuneACCESS table, as held by TCRdb, lists in-frame sequences with V and J called but not all clones. Of the missing ones, under half trace to an unresolved V gene in checked studies; the others have no known cause. V, J and clone size were drawn from that table, and D and trimming were deduced from the DNA. The sample table records approximately 70,000 clones; roughly 90% of these occur just once. 6.5% to 8.5% of the sample belongs to the ten largest clones.

In its sample, this clone was seen once. This receptor's antigen is unknown. No base quality information exists; no much larger clone differs at one position. The paper's findings and limits, for the study overall: High GvH to HvG T cell clonal ratios were observed in the allografts of patients with donor T cell macrochimerism. The relatively low number and heterogeneity of intestinal transplant patients limited the conclusions. GvH clones were found in recipient bone marrow, and some of the GvH clones appeared earlier in ileal mucosa or blood, which is consistent with an intestinal mucosal origin. Early after transplant, declines in HvG clones were associated with peak levels of circulating GvH clones.

Bone marrow was aspirated after transplant from the posterior iliac crest or another site chosen by the physician. From cysteine to phenylalanine, the CDR3 is 12 amino acids long. Kept here is only the CDR3 DNA, which spans 36 bases and is read in frame from base 1. A distance of 10 bases separates the germline ends of V and J, which lose 6 bases and 4 bases respectively. CDR1 and CDR2 were assigned from the germline V gene as SGHDT and YYEEEE. The clonotype was recovered from a human patient who received an intestinal transplant, so some T cells may come from the graft donor. The material was bone marrow, obtained 700 to 850 days after intestinal transplantation. The chain links TRBV5-6 with TRBJ2-5; the D gene is perhaps TRBD1, from 5 matching bases. The sequence in DNA is TGTGCCAGCACCCAGGGTTTAGAGACCCAGTACTTC. It is translated as CASTQGLETQYF.